What follows describes a single T cell receptor beta chain. Its cognate antigen is unknown. This sample stems from a study of CD8 T cells in ankylosing spondylitis. Points from the study as a whole: Characteristic, it appeared, of ankylosing spondylitis blood was a TCR beta motif of 7 or 8 highly homologous variants. Disease-associated clones were reportedly significantly overrepresented in matched ankylosing spondylitis synovial fluid. As for the disease-linked clones, they showed a CD8+ phenotype and occurred at relatively low frequencies in peripheral blood.

This CDR3 has 13 amino acids. Germline CDR1 MDHEN, CDR2 SYDVKM. V was clipped by 9 bases and J by 4 bases; unmatched bases: 7. TCRdb passed the 5' RACE reads through MiXCR, listing each CDR3 protein once. The sample yields about 750,000 distinct CDR3 sequences, 15% to 20% seen once. The sequence was collected from a male donor with ankylosing spondylitis. V gene TRBV28 combines with J gene TRBJ2-3; 7 positions match TRBD2. The sequencing sample was made of blood, either unsorted or a sorted T cell fraction (not recorded which). In DNA form, the CDR3 reads TGTGCCAGTCGGGGGGTGGGGTCAGATACGCAGTATTTT. Translation gives CASRGVGSDTQYF.